This T cell receptor beta chain was found in a study of glioma-infiltrating T cells after dendritic cell vaccination. PBMC sampling occurred before vaccination, two weeks after the third dose, and at progression. The CDR3 covers 14 residues. Trimming stripped 5 bases from V and 8 bases from J, with 18 bases between. Germline V gene lookup returns CDR1 SGHNT and CDR2 YENEEA. The PCR used 60 V beta and 13 J beta primers. Data came from immunoSEQ multiplex PCR; TCRdb stores just in-frame clones and leaves some out. The sample yields fewer than 50,000 clones, over 75% seen once. The origin of this receptor is a human donor with glioblastoma. The sample was blood, taken before dendritic cell vaccination. This rearrangement joins TRBV11-3 to TRBJ1-2; a possible D gene is TRBD1 (6 bases). CDR3 sequence (DNA): TGTGCCAGCAGCACCGGGACACTCGGAGGAGGCTACACCTTC. Its protein product is CASSTGTLGGGYTF.